This T cell receptor (beta chain) is from a study of long-term antiretroviral therapy in people with HIV. Study information: Earliest sampling preceded the 2015 immediate-ART recommendation by about a decade. Study outcomes and limitations: Clonal populations expanded prior to ART predominated within the repertoire at all time points. Although diversity increased after ART, it remained lower than in transplant donor controls.

Held in samples before DNA extraction were about 0.85-11 million cryopreserved PBMC. After removal of 7 bases from V and 2 bases from J, the junction contained 3 bases not matched to a gene. CDR3 length: 14 amino acids. CDR1 ENHRY and CDR2 SYGVKD come from the germline V gene. An immunoSEQ assay, version v3.0, was performed at survey level. Clones were read by immunoSEQ multiplex PCR, and TCRdb kept only the in-frame ones, dropping some. The table has around 20,000 clones, less than 80% seen once; the top ten hold roughly 15%. This clone ranks as medium-sized (0.01 to 0.1%). As yet, its antigen is unknown. This same CDR3 is encoded by further DNA sequences in the sample.

This rearrangement joins TRBV10-3 to TRBJ2-1; 9 bases align to TRBD1. Sequenced here: unsorted PBMCs, sampled 0.3 years after starting antiretroviral therapy. The source is a woman in her forties or fifties with HIV. This CDR3 reads CAINGQGPYNEQFF. CDR3 DNA sequence: TGTGCCATCAACGGACAGGGGCCCTACAATGAGCAGTTCTTC.